The T cell receptor (beta chain) under discussion was sequenced for a study of control samples from healthy donors and cancer patients. Generated by immunoSEQ multiplex PCR, the TCRdb table keeps only in-frame clones and is missing some. The sample carries 40,000 to 55,000 clones, over 90% recorded once. From germline, CDR1 is SNHLY and CDR2 FYNNEI. V shed 5 bases, J shed 2 bases, and the junction held 9 bases outside the gene matches. This CDR3 is 16 amino acids long. J is TRBJ2-1 and V is TRBV2; 7 nucleotides match TRBD2. Sequenced sample: PBMCs. This receptor was obtained from a woman aged 45-65 years with head and neck cancer. This CDR3 is CASSPGAGRAYNEQFF. CDR3 coding DNA: TGTGCCAGCAGTCCCGGAGCGGGGCGGGCCTACAATGAGCAGTTCTTC.